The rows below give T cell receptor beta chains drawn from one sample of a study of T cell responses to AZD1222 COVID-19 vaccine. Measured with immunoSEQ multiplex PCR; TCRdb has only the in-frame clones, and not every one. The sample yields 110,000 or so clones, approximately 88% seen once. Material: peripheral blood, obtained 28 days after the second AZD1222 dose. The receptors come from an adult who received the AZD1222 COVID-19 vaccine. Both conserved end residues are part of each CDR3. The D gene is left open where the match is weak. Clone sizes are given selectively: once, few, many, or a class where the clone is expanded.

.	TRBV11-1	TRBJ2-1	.	TGTGCCAGCAGCTTGTGGGAATCCTGGAGTGGCGAGCAGTTCTTC	CASSLWESWSGEQFF
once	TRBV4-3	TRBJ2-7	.	TGCGCCAGCAGCCAGGGGTGGACTGAGACCTACGAGCAGTACTTC	CASSQGWTETYEQYF
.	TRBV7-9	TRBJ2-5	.	TGTGCCAGCAGCTTAGCCGGGGGCCAAGAGACCCAGTACTTC	CASSLAGGQETQYF
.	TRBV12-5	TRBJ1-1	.	TGTGCTAGTGGTTTTAAACCTGAAGCTTTCTTT	CASGFKPEAFF
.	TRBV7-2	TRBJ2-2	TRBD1	TGTGCCAGCAGCTGGGGACAGGGTATCCCCGGGGAGCTGTTTTTT	CASSWGQGIPGELFF
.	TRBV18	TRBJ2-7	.	TGTGCCAGCTCAACCCAACCGGGACCCTACGAGCAGTACTTC	CASSTQPGPYEQYF
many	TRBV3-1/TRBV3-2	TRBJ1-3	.	TGTGCCAGCAGCCAGCCGGCAGTCTCTGGAAACACCATATATTTT	CASSQPAVSGNTIYF
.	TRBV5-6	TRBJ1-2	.	TGTGCCAGCAGCCGTCCTGCTCGGGGCTACACCTTC	CASSRPARGYTF
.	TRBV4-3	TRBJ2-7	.	TGCGCCAGCAGCCAGCAATTCCCCTCCTACGAGCAGTACTTC	CASSQQFPSYEQYF
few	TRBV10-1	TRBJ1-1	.	TGCGCCAGCAGTGAGAAGGGAATGGGTATGAACACTGAAGCTTTCTTT	CASSEKGMGMNTEAFF
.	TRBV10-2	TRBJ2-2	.	TGCGCCAGCAGTGATTCGGTTTCTCGCCTAAACACCGGGGAGCTGTTTTTT	CASSDSVSRLNTGELFF
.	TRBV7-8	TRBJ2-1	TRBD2	TGTGCCAGCAGCTTATCTAGTAGCGGGGGCTGGAGCTCCTACAATGAGCAGTTCTTC	CASSLSSSGGWSSYNEQFF
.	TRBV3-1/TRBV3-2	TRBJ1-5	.	TGTGCCAGCAGCCAACTCAGGGGTCAGCCCCAGCATTTT	CASSQLRGQPQHF
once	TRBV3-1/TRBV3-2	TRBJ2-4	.	TGTGCCAGCAGCCAAGAAGGGGGGGCCAAAAACATTCAGTACTTC	CASSQEGGAKNIQYF
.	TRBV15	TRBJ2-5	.	TGTGCCACCAGCAGAGGTCTACAGGGTATTGAGACCCAGTACTTC	CATSRGLQGIETQYF
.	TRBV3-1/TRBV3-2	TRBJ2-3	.	TGTGCCAGCAGCCAAAACAGTAATACGCAGTATTTT	CASSQNSNTQYF
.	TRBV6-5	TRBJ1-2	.	TGTGCCAGCAGTTACGGACACCCATTCTATGGCTACACCTTC	CASSYGHPFYGYTF
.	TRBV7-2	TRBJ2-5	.	TGTGCCAGCAGCTTAGGGGGTAACCAAGAGACCCAGTACTTC	CASSLGGNQETQYF
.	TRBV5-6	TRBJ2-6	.	TGTGCCAGCAGCTTGGAAGGGCCTGGGGCCAACGTCCTGACTTTC	CASSLEGPGANVLTF
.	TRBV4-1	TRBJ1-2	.	TGCGCCAGCAGCCAAGAAGAGGGAGGCGCCGACTATGGCTACACCTTC	CASSQEEGGADYGYTF
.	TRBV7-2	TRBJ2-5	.	TGTGCCAGCAGCTTAGGGGGTGGACGCAGAACCCAAGAGACCCAGTACTTC	CASSLGGGRRTQETQYF
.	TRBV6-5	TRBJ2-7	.	TGTGCCAGCAGCGGTGAACGGGACTACGAGCAGTACTTC	CASSGERDYEQYF
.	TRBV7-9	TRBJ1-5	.	TGTGCCAGCAGCTTAGTGGGGCTCAATCAGCCCCAGCATTTT	CASSLVGLNQPQHF
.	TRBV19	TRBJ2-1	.	TGTGCCAGTAGCCCTGTTGCCTACAATGAGCAGTTCTTC	CASSPVAYNEQFF
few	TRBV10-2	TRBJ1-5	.	TGCGCCAGCAGTGGGGCGAGCAATCAGCCCCAGCATTTT	CASSGASNQPQHF
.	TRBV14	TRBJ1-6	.	TGTGCCAGCAGCCTAACCCGGCAGGGCACCCTCCACTTT	CASSLTRQGTLHF
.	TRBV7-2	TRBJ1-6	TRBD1	TGTGCCAGCAGCCCAGCCCGGGACAGGAGTAATTCACCCCTCCACTTT	CASSPARDRSNSPLHF
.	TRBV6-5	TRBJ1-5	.	TGTGCCAGCAGTCGGGGCTCCGGGGCTCAGCCCCAGCATTTT	CASSRGSGAQPQHF
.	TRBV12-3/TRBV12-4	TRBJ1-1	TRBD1	TGTGCCAGCATAGGGCCCGGGACAGGGGGAGCTTTCTTT	CASIGPGTGGAFF
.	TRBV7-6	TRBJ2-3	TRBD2	TGTGCCAGCAGCTTAGAAGCGGGGGCGGACTACGGACAGTATTTT	CASSLEAGADYGQYF
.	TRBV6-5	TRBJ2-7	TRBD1	TGTGCCAGCAGCCCGACAGGGTTCCCCCACGAGCAGTACTTC	CASSPTGFPHEQYF
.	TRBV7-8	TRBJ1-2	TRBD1	TGTGCCAGCAGCCGACAGGGTGAGGTTGCGAACTATGGCTACACCTTC	CASSRQGEVANYGYTF
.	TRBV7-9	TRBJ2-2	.	TGTGCCAGCAGCTTAGTACAGGGCGGCACCGGGGAGCTGTTTTTT	CASSLVQGGTGELFF
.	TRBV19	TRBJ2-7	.	TGTGCCAGTAGTATAGATGGTAACTCCTACGAGCAGTACTTC	CASSIDGNSYEQYF
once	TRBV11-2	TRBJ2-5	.	TGTGCCAGCAGCGCTAGCGAGACCCAGTACTTC	CASSASETQYF
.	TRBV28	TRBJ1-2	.	TGTGCCACCAACTCCCGGGGGGGTGGCTACACCTTC	CATNSRGGGYTF